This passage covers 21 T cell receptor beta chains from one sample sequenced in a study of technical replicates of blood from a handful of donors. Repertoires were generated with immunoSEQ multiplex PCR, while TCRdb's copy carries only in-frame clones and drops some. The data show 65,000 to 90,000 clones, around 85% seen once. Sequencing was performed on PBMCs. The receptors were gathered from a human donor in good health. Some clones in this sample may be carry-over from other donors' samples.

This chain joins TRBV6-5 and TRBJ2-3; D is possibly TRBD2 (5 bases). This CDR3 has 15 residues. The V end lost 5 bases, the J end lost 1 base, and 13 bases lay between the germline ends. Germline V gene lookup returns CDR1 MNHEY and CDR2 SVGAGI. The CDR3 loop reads CASSPEDSGTDTQYF. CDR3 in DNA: TGTGCCAGCAGTCCTGAGGACTCAGGCACAGATACGCAGTATTTT.

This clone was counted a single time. CDR3 sequence: CASSGGMGAYEQYF. As DNA, the CDR3 is TGCGCCAGCAGCGGGGGGATGGGGGCCTACGAGCAGTACTTC. The V and J genes are TRBV5-1 and TRBJ2-7; D perhaps matches TRBD2 (6 bases). The CDR3 sequence is 14 residues long. Germline CDR1 and CDR2: SGHRS and YFSETQ. Trimming cost V 4 bases and J 2 bases, with 13 bases left between them.

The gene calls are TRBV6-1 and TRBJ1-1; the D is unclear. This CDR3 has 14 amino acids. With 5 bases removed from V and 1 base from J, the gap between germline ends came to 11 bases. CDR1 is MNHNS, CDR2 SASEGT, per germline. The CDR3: CASSRAAENTEAFF. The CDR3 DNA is TGTGCCAGCAGTCGGGCAGCGGAGAACACTGAAGCTTTCTTT.

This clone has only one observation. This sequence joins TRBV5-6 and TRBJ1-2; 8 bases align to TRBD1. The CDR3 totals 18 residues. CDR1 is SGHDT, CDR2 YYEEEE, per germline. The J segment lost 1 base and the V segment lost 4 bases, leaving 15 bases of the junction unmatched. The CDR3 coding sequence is TGTGCCAGCAGCGGAGGGGGCAACAGGGGGTTGAGTAACTATGGCTACACCTTC. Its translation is CASSGGGNRGLSNYGYTF.

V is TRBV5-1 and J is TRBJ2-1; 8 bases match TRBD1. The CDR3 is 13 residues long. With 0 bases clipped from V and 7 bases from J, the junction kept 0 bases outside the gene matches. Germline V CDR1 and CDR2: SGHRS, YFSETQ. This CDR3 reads CASSLDRGNEQFF. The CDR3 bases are TGCGCCAGCAGCTTGGACAGGGGGAATGAGCAGTTCTTC.

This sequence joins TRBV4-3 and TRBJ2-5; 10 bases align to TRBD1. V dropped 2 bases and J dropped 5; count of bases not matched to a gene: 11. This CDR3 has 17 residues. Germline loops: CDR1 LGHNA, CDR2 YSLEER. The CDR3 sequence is CASSQQAGQGSTETQYF. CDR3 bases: TGCGCCAGCAGCCAACAGGCGGGACAGGGGAGTACGGAGACCCAGTACTTC.

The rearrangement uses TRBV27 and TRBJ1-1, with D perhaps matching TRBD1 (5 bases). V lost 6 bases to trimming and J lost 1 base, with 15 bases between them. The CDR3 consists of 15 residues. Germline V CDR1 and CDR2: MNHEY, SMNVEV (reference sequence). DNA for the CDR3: TGTGCCAGCAGCCCCCGGGGGACCTCGAACACTGAAGCTTTCTTT. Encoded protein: CASSPRGTSNTEAFF.

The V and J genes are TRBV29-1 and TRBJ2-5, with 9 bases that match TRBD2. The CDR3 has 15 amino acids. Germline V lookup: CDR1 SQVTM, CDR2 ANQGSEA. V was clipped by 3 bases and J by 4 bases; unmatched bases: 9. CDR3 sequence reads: CSVEGTGLASETQYF. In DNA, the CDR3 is TGCAGCGTTGAGGGAACGGGACTAGCATCAGAGACCCAGTACTTC. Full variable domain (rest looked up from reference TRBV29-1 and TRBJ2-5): SAVISQKPSRDICQRGTSLTIQCQVDSQVTMMFWYRQQPGQSLTLIATANQGSEATYESGFVIDKFPISRPNLTFSTLTVSNMSPEDSSIYLCSVEGTGLASETQYFGPGTRLLVL.

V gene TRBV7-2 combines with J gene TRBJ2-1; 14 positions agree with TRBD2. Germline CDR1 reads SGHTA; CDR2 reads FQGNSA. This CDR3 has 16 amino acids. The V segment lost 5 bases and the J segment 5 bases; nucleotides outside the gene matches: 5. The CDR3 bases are TGTGCCAGCAGCATAGGACTAGCGGGGGGCGACAATGAGCAGTTCTTC. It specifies CASSIGLAGGDNEQFF. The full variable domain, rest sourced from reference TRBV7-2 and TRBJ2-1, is GAGVSQSPSNKVTEKGKDVELRCDPISGHTALYWYRQSLGQGLEFLIYFQGNSAPDKSGLPSDRFSAERTGGSVSTLTIQRTQQEDSAVYLCASSIGLAGGDNEQFFGPGTRLTVL.

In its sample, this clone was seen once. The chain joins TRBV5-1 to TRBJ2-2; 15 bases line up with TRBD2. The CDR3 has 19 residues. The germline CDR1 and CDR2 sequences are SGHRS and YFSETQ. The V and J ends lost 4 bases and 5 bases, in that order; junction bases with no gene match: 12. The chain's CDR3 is CASSPWTSGRALGTGELFF. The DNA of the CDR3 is TGCGCCAGCAGCCCCTGGACTAGCGGGAGGGCTTTGGGTACCGGGGAGCTGTTTTTT.

This chain's CDR3 is CAWDPASGNYEQYF. In DNA form, the CDR3 reads TGTGCCTGGGATCCGGCTAGCGGTAACTACGAGCAGTACTTC. The V gene is TRBV30, the J gene TRBJ2-5, with 7 bases matching TRBD2. The J call may not be correct, given that the DNA end is closer to TRBJ2-7. The length of the CDR3 is 14 residues. Germline assignment: CDR1 GTSNPN and CDR2 SVGIG (reference sequence).

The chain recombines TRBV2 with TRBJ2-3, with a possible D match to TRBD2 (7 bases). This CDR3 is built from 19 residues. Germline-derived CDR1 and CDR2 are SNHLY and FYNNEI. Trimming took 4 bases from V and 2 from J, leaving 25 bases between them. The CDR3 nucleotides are TGTGCCAGCAGTGCCCCCCGGGGGGAGGGGGGATGGGACACAGATACGCAGTATTTT. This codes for CASSAPRGEGGWDTDTQYF.

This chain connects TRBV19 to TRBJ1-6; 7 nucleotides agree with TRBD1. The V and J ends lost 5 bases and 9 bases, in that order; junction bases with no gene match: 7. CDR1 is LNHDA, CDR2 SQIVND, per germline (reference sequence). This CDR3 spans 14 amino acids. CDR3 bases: TGTGCCAGTAGTTCCTCGAACAGGGGTTCACCCCTCCACTTT. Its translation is CASSSSNRGSPLHF.

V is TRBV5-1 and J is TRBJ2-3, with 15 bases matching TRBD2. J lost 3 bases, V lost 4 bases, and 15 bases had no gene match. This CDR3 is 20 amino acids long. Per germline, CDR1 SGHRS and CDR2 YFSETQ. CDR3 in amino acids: CASSPKGLAGGYKNTDTQYF. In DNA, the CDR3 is TGCGCCAGCAGCCCAAAGGGACTAGCGGGGGGCTACAAAAATACAGATACGCAGTATTTT.

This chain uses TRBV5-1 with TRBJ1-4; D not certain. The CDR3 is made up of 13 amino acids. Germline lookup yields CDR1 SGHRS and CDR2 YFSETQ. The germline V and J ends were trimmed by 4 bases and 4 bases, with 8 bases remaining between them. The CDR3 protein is CASSEDVNEKLFF. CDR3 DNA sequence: TGCGCCAGCAGCGAGGATGTTAATGAAAAACTGTTTTTT.

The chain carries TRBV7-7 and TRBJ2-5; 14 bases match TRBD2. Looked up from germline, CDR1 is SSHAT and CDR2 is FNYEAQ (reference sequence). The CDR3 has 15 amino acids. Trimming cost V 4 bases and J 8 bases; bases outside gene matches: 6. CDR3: CASSSGLAGAGTQYF. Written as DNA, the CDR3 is TGTGCCAGCAGCTCGGGACTAGCGGGGGCAGGAACCCAGTACTTC.

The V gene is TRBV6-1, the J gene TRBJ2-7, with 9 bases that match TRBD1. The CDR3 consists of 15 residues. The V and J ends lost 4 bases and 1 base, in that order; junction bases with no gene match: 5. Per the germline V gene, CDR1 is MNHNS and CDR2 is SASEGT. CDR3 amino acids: CASSVGQGISYEQYF. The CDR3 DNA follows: TGTGCCAGCAGTGTCGGACAGGGGATTTCCTACGAGCAGTACTTC.

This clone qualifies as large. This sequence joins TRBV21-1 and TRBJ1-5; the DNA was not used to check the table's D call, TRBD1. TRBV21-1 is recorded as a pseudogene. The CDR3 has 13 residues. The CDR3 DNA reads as TGTGCCAGCAGCAAAGGACAGGGGCAGCCCCAGCATTTT. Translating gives CASSKGQGQPQHF.

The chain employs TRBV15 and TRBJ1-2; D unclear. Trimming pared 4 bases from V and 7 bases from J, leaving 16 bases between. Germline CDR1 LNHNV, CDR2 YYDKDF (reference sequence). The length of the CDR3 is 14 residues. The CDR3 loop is CATSIDRGYGGYTF. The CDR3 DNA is TGTGCCACCAGCATAGACCGGGGATATGGTGGCTACACCTTC. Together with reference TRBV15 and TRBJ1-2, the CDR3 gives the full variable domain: DAMVIQNPRYQVTQFGKPVTLSCSQTLNHNVMYWYQQKSSQAPKLLFHYYDKDFNNEADTPDNFQSRRPNTSFCFLDIRSPGLGDTAMYLCATSIDRGYGGYTFGSGTRLTVV.

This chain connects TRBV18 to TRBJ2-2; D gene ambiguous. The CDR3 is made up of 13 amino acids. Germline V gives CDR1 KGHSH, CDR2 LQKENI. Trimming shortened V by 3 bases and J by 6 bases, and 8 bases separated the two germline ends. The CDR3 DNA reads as TGTGCCAGCTCACCGGGCAAGGCCGGGGAGCTGTTTTTT. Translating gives CASSPGKAGELFF.

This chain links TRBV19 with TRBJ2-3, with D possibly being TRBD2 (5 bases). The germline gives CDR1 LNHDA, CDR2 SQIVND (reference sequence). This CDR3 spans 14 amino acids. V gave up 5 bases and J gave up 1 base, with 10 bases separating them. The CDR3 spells CASSLSRGTDTQYF. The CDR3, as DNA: TGTGCCAGTAGTTTATCGAGGGGCACAGATACGCAGTATTTT.